Presented here are 2 T cell receptor beta chains from one specimen sequenced in a study of radiation and T cells in renal cell carcinoma (dated by TCRdb to the early 2020s). Library preparation employed the immunoSEQ multiplex PCR assay. TCRdb took this table from immuneACCESS and kept in-frame rearrangements with V and J called. Such tables lack part of the clones; where checked against another copy, unresolved V genes explain under half of the gap, and the rest is unexplained. In this sample the table shows around 130,000 clones, more than 80% of which occur a single time. Around 1.8% of the sample is held by the ten biggest clonotypes. This specimen's time point label, per the study, means: blood 2 weeks post-SBRT. This sample's treatment or condition label indicates: 15 Gy SBRT to primary tumor, nephrectomy 4 weeks later. The source material was blood, sampled from a patient whose treatment included radiotherapy and nephrectomy. Receptors originate from a woman aged 60-75 years with renal cell carcinoma.

V is TRBV6-5 and J is TRBJ1-4, with 7 bases that match TRBD1. The junction had 3 bases not matched to a gene; V was cut back by 4 bases and J by 7 bases. The CDR3 spans 13 residues. CDR1 is MNHEY and CDR2 is SVGAGI in the germline V gene. CDR3 sequence reads: CASSFTGAEKLFF. CDR3 sequence (DNA): TGTGCCAGCAGTTTTACAGGGGCTGAAAAACTGTTTTTT.

The rearrangement joins TRBV30 to TRBJ1-5; 7 bases line up with TRBD1. V was pared by 7 bases and J by 4 bases, with 4 bases of the junction left unmatched. The CDR3 is made up of 12 amino acids. Per the germline V gene, CDR1 is GTSNPN and CDR2 is SVGIG (reference sequence). CDR3: CALGQWNQPQHF. CDR3 sequence (DNA): TGTGCCTTGGGACAGTGGAATCAGCCCCAGCATTTT.